The rows below give T cell receptor beta chains drawn from one sample of a study of OX40 agonist ivuxolimab in advanced cancers. TCRdb's table, derived via immunoSEQ multiplex PCR, lists solely in-frame clones and lacks some. The sample carries about 49,000 clones, approximately 75% recorded once. The sequencing here drew on CD4+ or CD8+ T cells sorted from blood, taken in a trial of the OX40 agonist ivuxolimab. The receptors come from an adult with an advanced solid tumor such as melanoma, head and neck, liver or kidney cancer. Both conserved end residues are part of each CDR3. D genes are given only for firm matches. Clone size appears in some rows only: once, few, many, or a class for an expanded clone.

>13|.|TRBV11-3|TRBJ1-6|TRBD1
TGTGCCAGCAGTGCAGGGGGAAATTCACCCCTCCACTTT
CASSAGGNSPLHF
>13|once|TRBV5-1|TRBJ1-5|.
TGCGCCAGCAGCTTGAGTAGTGGTCAGCCCCAGCATTTT
CASSLSSGQPQHF
>15|.|TRBV7-8|TRBJ1-6|TRBD1
TGTGCCAGCAGCTTAGTTAACAGGGGGAGATCACCCCTCCACTTT
CASSLVNRGRSPLHF
>13|few|TRBV27|TRBJ1-2|.
TGTGCCAGCAGTTTTCAGGCGGGATATGGCTACACCTTC
CASSFQAGYGYTF
>18|few|TRBV19|TRBJ2-2|TRBD2
TGTGCCAGTAGTACGACGGGAACCAGCGGGGGGTTTACCGGGGAGCTGTTTTTT
CASSTTGTSGGFTGELFF
>18|.|TRBV5-1|TRBJ2-3|TRBD2
TGCGCCAGCACCCCAACCACGATGACTAGCGCTAGCACAGATACGCAGTATTTT
CASTPTTMTSASTDTQYF
>13|few|TRBV18|TRBJ1-5|.
TGTGCCAGCTCACCAGGCAGTAATCAGCCCCAGCATTTT
CASSPGSNQPQHF
>12|.|TRBV19|TRBJ1-5|TRBD1
TGTGCCAGTACGACAGGGAATCAGCCCCAGCATTTT
CASTTGNQPQHF
>17|.|TRBV9|TRBJ1-4|.
TGTGCCAGCAGCCAACTCCCGGGCAGCTCAACTAATGAAAAACTGTTTTTT
CASSQLPGSSTNEKLFF
>17|few|TRBV18|TRBJ2-7|.
TGTGCCAGCTCACCACTGGCTTCAGGTTTGGTTAGCTACGAGCAGTACTTC
CASSPLASGLVSYEQYF
>14|.|TRBV19|TRBJ2-3|.
TGTGCCAGTAGTATAGTGCCATACACAGATACGCAGTATTTT
CASSIVPYTDTQYF
>15|.|TRBV19|TRBJ1-5|.
TGTGCCAGTAGTATGATCGGAAGGGGCCAGCAGCCCCAGCATTTT
CASSMIGRGQQPQHF
>14|.|TRBV27|TRBJ1-2|.
TGTGCCAGCAGCTTGACAGGTTCTAACTATGGCTACACCTTC
CASSLTGSNYGYTF
>13|.|TRBV18|TRBJ1-1|.
TGTGCCAGCTCACAGGGGGTGGACACTGAAGCTTTCTTT
CASSQGVDTEAFF
>14|.|TRBV9|TRBJ2-7|TRBD2
TGTGCCAGCAGCTTCGGACTAGCGGGGACCGAGCAGTACTTC
CASSFGLAGTEQYF
>14|medium-sized|TRBV19|TRBJ2-2|.
TGTGCCAGTATGGGGACGGAGGGCACCGGGGAGCTGTTTTTT
CASMGTEGTGELFF
>14|.|TRBV5-8|TRBJ1-4|TRBD1
TGTGCCAGCAGCACAGGGGGGGCGAATGAAAAACTGTTTTTT
CASSTGGANEKLFF
>17|.|TRBV5-1|TRBJ1-1|.
TGCGCCAGCAGCCGTGACCGGGACACACCGATGAACACTGAAGCTTTCTTT
CASSRDRDTPMNTEAFF
>13|.|TRBV5-1|TRBJ1-3|.
TGCGCCAGCAGCTTGGTTCAGGGGAACACCATATATTTT
CASSLVQGNTIYF
>15|.|TRBV11-2|TRBJ2-3|TRBD1
TGTGCCAGCAGCCGCGACAGGGTGGGGACAGATACGCAGTATTTT
CASSRDRVGTDTQYF
>16|.|TRBV28|TRBJ1-2|.
TGTGCCAGCAGTTCTACGAGGGTGTTCGAGACCTATGGCTACACCTTC
CASSSTRVFETYGYTF
>14|.|TRBV10-2|TRBJ1-1|.
TGCGCCACACAGAAAGAGGGAAGAGGCACTGAAGCTTTCTTT
CATQKEGRGTEAFF
>17|.|TRBV4-1|TRBJ1-2|.
TGCGCCAGCAGCCAAACTGCCGGGACTGTCCTCGACGATGGCTACACCTTC
CASSQTAGTVLDDGYTF
>16|.|TRBV19|TRBJ2-7|TRBD2
TGTGCCAGTAGTATAGAATATGGGCTAGCGGTCTACGAGCAGTACTTC
CASSIEYGLAVYEQYF
>15|.|TRBV10-1|TRBJ2-2|TRBD1
TGCGCCAGCAGTGAGAGGACAGGTTACACCGGGGAGCTGTTTTTT
CASSERTGYTGELFF
>15|.|TRBV27|TRBJ2-1|TRBD1
TGTGCCAGCAGTTCCCGACAGGGTGGATACAATGAGCAGTTCTTC
CASSSRQGGYNEQFF
>14|.|TRBV5-8|TRBJ1-1|TRBD1
TGTGCCAGCAGCCGGGACAGGGGCGGCACTGAAGCTTTCTTT
CASSRDRGGTEAFF
>13|.|TRBV6-1|TRBJ1-1|TRBD1
TGTGCCAGCAGCACAGGGGCGAACACTGAAGCTTTCTTT
CASSTGANTEAFF
>19|.|TRBV5-1|TRBJ2-4|TRBD2
TGCGCCAGCAGCGTCTCGGGACTAGTTGGCAGTGGAGCCAAAAACATTCAGTACTTC
CASSVSGLVGSGAKNIQYF
>15|.|TRBV18|TRBJ1-4|.
TGTGCCAGCTCACCACCCGACAAGGACTTTGAAAAACTGTTTTTT
CASSPPDKDFEKLFF
>15|.|TRBV11-2|TRBJ2-7|TRBD2
TGTGCCAGCAGCTTCTCGCGGGCGGGAGTCAGCGAGCAGTACTTC
CASSFSRAGVSEQYF
>19|.|TRBV11-2|TRBJ2-4|.
TGTGCCAGCAGCTTAGTGATACTGAGCGGGCCACTAGCCAAAAACATTCAGTACTTC
CASSLVILSGPLAKNIQYF
>13|.|TRBV5-1|TRBJ2-1|.
TGCGCCAGCAGCTTACCAGGGTACACTGAGCAGTTCTTC
CASSLPGYTEQFF
>11|.|TRBV11-2|TRBJ1-2|.
TGTGCCAGCAGTTACCGTGGTGGCTACACCTTC
CASSYRGGYTF
>16|.|TRBV6-1|TRBJ1-2|TRBD1
TGTGCCAGCAGTGCCTCCCGGGACAGGGGGGACTATGGCTACACCTTC
CASSASRDRGDYGYTF
>14|.|TRBV5-1|TRBJ2-1|.
TGCGCCAGCACAAAGACGGGGGGCGGCAATGAGCAGTTCTTC
CASTKTGGGNEQFF
>14|.|TRBV19|TRBJ1-1|.
TGTGCCAGTATCCGAAGGGGGGGGGACACTGAAGCTTTCTTT
CASIRRGGDTEAFF
>13|.|TRBV2|TRBJ1-2|TRBD1
TGTGCCAGCTTCCGGGACAGGGGATATGGCTACACCTTC
CASFRDRGYGYTF
>17|few|TRBV12-5|TRBJ1-5|.
TGTGCTAGTGGTTTGGCCGACGGGACAAGAAGTTATCAGCCCCAGCATTTT
CASGLADGTRSYQPQHF
>14|.|TRBV28|TRBJ1-2|.
TGTGCCAGCAGAGGCCGAGGGAGAGAGTATGGCTACACCTTC
CASRGRGREYGYTF
>18|.|TRBV10-3|TRBJ2-5|TRBD2
TGTGCCATCAGTGATAGTGGGAGGGGAGTGGGCCAAAAAGAGACCCAGTACTTC
CAISDSGRGVGQKETQYF
>15|.|TRBV18|TRBJ1-1|.
TGTGCCAGCTCACCCTCGACCGGGGGGAGCACTGAAGCTTTCTTT
CASSPSTGGSTEAFF
>14|.|TRBV7-9|TRBJ1-1|TRBD1
TGTGCCAGCAGCTCCGGGACAGGGATCGGGGAAGCTTTCTTT
CASSSGTGIGEAFF
>16|.|TRBV5-1|TRBJ2-3|.
TGCGCCAGCAGCTTGGTGGGGACGGATCGGGAGGATACGCAGTATTTT
CASSLVGTDREDTQYF
>11|few|TRBV7-2|TRBJ2-7|.
TGTGCCAGCAGCTCTACGTTGGAGCAGTACTTC
CASSSTLEQYF
>12|.|TRBV28|TRBJ2-1|.
TGTGCCAGCAGTTTATGGAGTCGGGAGCAGTTCTTC
CASSLWSREQFF
>14|.|TRBV19|TRBJ1-2|.
TGTGCCAGTAGTACTGGGACTCCTCCCTTGGGCTACACCTTC
CASSTGTPPLGYTF
>15|.|TRBV29-1|TRBJ2-2|.
TGCAGCGTTTGCGAGGGGCAGACGAACACCGGGGAGCTGTTTTTT
CSVCEGQTNTGELFF
>15|.|TRBV2|TRBJ2-2|TRBD1
TGTGCCAGCAGGGAGACAGGGGGGTACACCGGGGAGCTGTTTTTT
CASRETGGYTGELFF
>15|.|TRBV6-4|TRBJ1-6|.
TGTGCCAGCAGTGAAGTCGGTCGCGGTAATTCACCCCTCCACTTT
CASSEVGRGNSPLHF
>15|.|TRBV2|TRBJ2-3|.
TGTGCCAGCAGTGAAAGTCAGGGCCCCACAGATACGCAGTATTTT
CASSESQGPTDTQYF
>12|.|TRBV27|TRBJ1-2|.
TGTGCCAGCAGTTTCGCGGGGGCCGGCTACACCTTC
CASSFAGAGYTF
>14|once|TRBV11-3|TRBJ2-5|TRBD2
TGTGCCAGCAGCTTAACGGGGGGGGTAGAGACCCAGTACTTC
CASSLTGGVETQYF